This TCR beta chain was captured by sequencing in a study of T-cell reconstitution after alpha-beta-depleted transplantation in children. This clonotype was detected a few times. CDR1 and CDR2 from the germline V gene are MNHNS and SASEGT. J was trimmed by 7 bases and V by 3 bases; bases with no gene match: 2. The CDR3 is 13 residues long. TCRbeta library preparation incorporated unique molecular identifiers. TCRdb ran MiXCR on the PCR reads and lists one entry per CDR3 protein. The sample consists of about 78,000 distinct CDR3 sequences, roughly 13% of them appearing once. This chain uses TRBV6-1 with TRBJ2-5; the match to TRBD1 covers 10 bases. The clonotype originates from a male patient between 2 and 10 years old who had a stem cell transplant for acute lymphoblastic leukemia, so the T cells may come from the graft donor. Source: PBMCs, mostly from graft donor cells, taken 180 days after TCRalphabeta/CD19-depleted stem cell transplant. CDR3 sequence (DNA): TGTGCCAGCAGTGAGGACAGGGGGGTGACCCAGTACTTC. Its protein product is CASSEDRGVTQYF.